Below are 2 T cell receptor beta chains sequenced from a single sample in a study of blood T cell repertoires in COVID-19. The method was immunoSEQ multiplex PCR; TCRdb's version includes in-frame clones alone and lacks a portion of them. The repertoire has under 50,000 clones, about 80% of them found once; the top ten carry roughly 40%. The sample taken for sequencing was peripheral blood. All receptors derive from a man aged 80 or over with active or convalescent COVID-19.

The V gene is TRBV13, the J gene TRBJ2-1, with a possible D match to TRBD2 (6 bases). Germline loops: CDR1 PRHDT, CDR2 FYEKMQ (reference sequence). This CDR3 spans 15 amino acids. The V end lost 4 bases, the J end lost 4 bases, and 14 bases lay between the germline ends. The CDR3 nucleotides read TGTGCCAGCAGCTCCTTCGGGAGAGAATACAATGAGCAGTTCTTC. It codes for CASSSFGREYNEQFF.

V and J are TRBV6-1 and TRBJ1-5; 8 bases agree with TRBD1. J was trimmed by 6 bases and V by 3 bases; bases with no gene match: 4. This CDR3 contains 14 residues. Germline loops: CDR1 MNHNS, CDR2 SASEGT. CDR3 sequence (DNA): TGTGCCAGCAGTGAGCAGGGGGCTTTTCAGCCCCAGCATTTT. It yields the protein CASSEQGAFQPQHF.